Listed below are T cell receptor beta chains from one sample, sequenced in a study of radiotherapy plus CTLA-4 blockade in lung cancer. Produced via immunoSEQ multiplex PCR; TCRdb's table is partial and in-frame only. The sample holds fewer than 70,000 clones, around 80% seen once. The sample consisted of peripheral blood, taken from a patient treated with radiotherapy plus ipilimumab. These TCRs come from a human donor with non-small cell lung cancer who had a complete response to radiotherapy plus ipilimumab. CDR3s leave out the opening cysteine and the closing phenylalanine or tryptophan. The order of the fields is V gene, D gene, J gene, CDR3 protein. A D gene is named only where the DNA matches it firmly.

V: TRBV10-2
D: NA
J: TRBJ1-1
CDR3: ASSRQGPNTEAF

V: TRBV4-1
D: TRBD1
J: TRBJ2-4
CDR3: ASSQGSQGLAKNIQY

V: TRBV30
D: TRBD1
J: TRBJ1-2
CDR3: AWSVTRTGGMGYGYT

V: TRBV2
D: TRBD1
J: TRBJ1-2
CDR3: ASSPSRQGAQDYT

V: TRBV7-9
D: NA
J: TRBJ2-7
CDR3: ASSLVSYEQY

V: TRBV11-3
D: NA
J: TRBJ2-2
CDR3: ASSFVTVHTGELF

V: TRBV5-6
D: TRBD1
J: TRBJ1-1
CDR3: ASSSYRGRLGKTEAF

V: TRBV7-9
D: NA
J: TRBJ1-1
CDR3: ASSFDSTSEAF

V: TRBV7-2
D: NA
J: TRBJ2-7
CDR3: ASSSDGTYEQY

V: TRBV5-3
D: NA
J: TRBJ2-7
CDR3: ARSLDRPYEQY

V: TRBV27
D: NA
J: TRBJ1-2
CDR3: ASSKVGPNYGYT

V: TRBV7-2
D: NA
J: TRBJ2-5
CDR3: ASSPEGLRQETQY

V: TRBV9
D: NA
J: TRBJ2-6
CDR3: ASSPHPFNQARANVLT

V: TRBV4-1
D: TRBD2
J: TRBJ2-1
CDR3: ASSLTGTSVGNEQF

V: TRBV12-5
D: NA
J: TRBJ1-6
CDR3: ASGPGYSPLH

V: TRBV10-2
D: NA
J: TRBJ1-1
CDR3: ASSPMGGNTEAF

V: TRBV5-5
D: TRBD1
J: TRBJ1-2
CDR3: ASSWDRGNYGYT

V: TRBV6-4
D: NA
J: TRBJ1-3
CDR3: ASSAAADQPSGNTIY

V: TRBV18
D: NA
J: TRBJ2-1
CDR3: ASSRNREQF

V: TRBV10-1
D: TRBD1
J: TRBJ2-2
CDR3: ASSPGQGVTGELF

V: TRBV15
D: NA
J: TRBJ1-5
CDR3: ATSTRLSQPQH

V: TRBV30
D: TRBD1
J: TRBJ1-4
CDR3: ARDRGGPYATNEKLF

V: TRBV11-3
D: NA
J: TRBJ2-2
CDR3: ASSLDVGELF

V: TRBV7-2
D: NA
J: TRBJ2-2
CDR3: ASSLLGGKNTGELF

V: TRBV7-6
D: TRBD1
J: TRBJ1-2
CDR3: ASSPGGGYGYT

V: TRBV19
D: TRBD1
J: TRBJ2-3
CDR3: ASSPGQGSTDTQY

V: TRBV4-3
D: TRBD1
J: TRBJ2-3
CDR3: ASSQRDRGLDTQY

V: TRBV5-1
D: NA
J: TRBJ2-5
CDR3: ASSPGTYQETQY

V: TRBV10-2
D: NA
J: TRBJ1-1
CDR3: ASTEGTEAF

V: TRBV5-1
D: NA
J: TRBJ1-2
CDR3: ASTPGGNYGYT

V: TRBV10-3
D: NA
J: TRBJ1-3
CDR3: AIKIDPDHPSGNTIY

V: TRBV9
D: TRBD1
J: TRBJ2-3
CDR3: ASSTPTSQTGGTDTQY

V: TRBV19
D: TRBD1
J: TRBJ1-1
CDR3: ASSSRDRSTTEAF

V: TRBV19
D: TRBD1
J: TRBJ1-1
CDR3: ASSIDGQVVNTEAF

V: TRBV4-3
D: TRBD2
J: TRBJ2-1
CDR3: ASSRTSGEYNEQF

V: TRBV5-1
D: NA
J: TRBJ2-7
CDR3: ASSLATSALYEQY

V: TRBV6-5
D: NA
J: TRBJ1-2
CDR3: ASSPLSTGRGYT

V: TRBV7-8
D: TRBD2
J: TRBJ2-1
CDR3: ASTPLGRGLAGLSYNEQF

V: TRBV27
D: NA
J: TRBJ2-7
CDR3: ASSLSRDGSYEQY

V: TRBV5-1
D: TRBD2
J: TRBJ2-3
CDR3: ASSFSGRRTDTQY

V: TRBV29-1
D: NA
J: TRBJ1-2
CDR3: SAPRGGYGYT

V: TRBV2
D: TRBD1
J: TRBJ1-4
CDR3: ASSIRTGYEKLF

V: TRBV5-6
D: NA
J: TRBJ1-2
CDR3: ASSLAATGYT

V: TRBV6-1
D: NA
J: TRBJ2-1
CDR3: ASNRGGEGGEQF

V: TRBV30
D: NA
J: TRBJ1-2
CDR3: AWSVQGDGGYT

V: TRBV27
D: TRBD2
J: TRBJ2-7
CDR3: ASSRRAGSSYEQY

V: TRBV2
D: NA
J: TRBJ1-2
CDR3: ASSTKGYSGYT